This entry describes one T cell receptor (beta chain). V was pared by 3 bases and J by 5 bases, with 10 bases between. CDR3 length: 13 residues. Per the germline V gene, CDR1 is MNHNS and CDR2 is SASEGT. This sample is part of a study of blood T cell repertoires in COVID-19. Sequencing was performed with immunoSEQ multiplex PCR; in TCRdb, only in-frame clones are kept and a portion is missing. In the table there are about 190,000 clones, 88% of which are singletons. What was sequenced was peripheral blood. The clonotype originates from a human donor in a cohort sampled during active COVID-19. The V and J genes are TRBV6-1 and TRBJ1-2; D gene uncertain. The CDR3 nucleotides are TGTGCCAGCAGTGATACCACTGGTTATGGCTACACCTTC. Amino acid sequence: CASSDTTGYGYTF.